This entry is about one TCR beta chain. Via MiXCR, TCRdb re-called the RT-PCR reads, giving one row per CDR3 protein. The data contain around 700,000 distinct CDR3 sequences, approximately 15% of them singletons. This TCR derives from a female donor in good health, serving as a healthy control. Sequences were obtained from memory CD4+ T cells from blood.

CDR3 loop: CSARDGDGLSNQPQHF. The CDR3, as DNA: TGCAGTGCTAGAGATGGGGACGGACTTAGCAATCAGCCCCAGCATTTT. This chain connects TRBV20-1 to TRBJ1-5; TRBD1 might be the D (5 bases). The CDR3 contains 16 residues. The germline gives CDR1 DFQATT, CDR2 SNEGSKA (reference sequence). V lost 0 bases and J 0 bases, leaving 12 bases between the germline ends.